This entry describes one T cell receptor (beta chain). The antigen is unknown. Germline V gene sequence: CDR1 MDHEN, CDR2 SYDVKM. The CDR3 spans 14 residues. V lost 3 bases and J 5 bases, leaving 14 bases between the germline ends. This entry comes from a study of blood T cells in healthy people across ages. Next came a second PCR, run for about 6 to 11 cycles, which used a sample-barcoded 5' primer along with a J-beta primer mix. In TCRdb, the 5' RACE reads were re-called with MiXCR into one record per CDR3 protein. Here the sample spans hundreds of thousands of distinct CDR3 sequences, roughly 64% being singletons. Study-level findings and limits: Age showed a roughly linear inverse relationship with TCR beta diversity per million T cells.

Those donating, healthy Caucasian individuals from Russia, were aged roughly 6 to 90. This TCR derives from a man younger than 40 in good health. The source material was blood. This chain links TRBV28 with TRBJ2-7, with D maybe TRBD2 (6 bases). This CDR3 is CASSFRLDSHEQYF. DNA of the CDR3: TGTGCCAGCAGTTTTAGACTAGATTCCCACGAGCAGTACTTC.